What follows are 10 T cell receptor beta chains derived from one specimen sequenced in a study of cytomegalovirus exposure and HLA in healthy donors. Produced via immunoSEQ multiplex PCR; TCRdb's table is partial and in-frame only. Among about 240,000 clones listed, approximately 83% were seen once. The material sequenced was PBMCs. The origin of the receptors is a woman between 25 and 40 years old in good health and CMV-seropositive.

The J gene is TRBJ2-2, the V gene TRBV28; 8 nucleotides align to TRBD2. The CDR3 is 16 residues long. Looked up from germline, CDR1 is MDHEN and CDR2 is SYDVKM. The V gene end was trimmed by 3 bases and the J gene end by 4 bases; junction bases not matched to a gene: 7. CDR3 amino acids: CASSLRGLDPTGELFF. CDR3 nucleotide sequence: TGTGCCAGCAGTTTGCGGGGACTAGACCCCACCGGGGAGCTGTTTTTT.

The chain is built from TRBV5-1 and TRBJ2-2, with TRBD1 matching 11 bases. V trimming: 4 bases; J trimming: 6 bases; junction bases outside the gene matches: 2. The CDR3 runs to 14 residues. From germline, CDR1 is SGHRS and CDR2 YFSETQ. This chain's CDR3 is CASSQGQGAGELFF. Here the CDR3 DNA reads TGCGCCAGCAGCCAGGGACAGGGGGCCGGGGAGCTGTTTTTT.

For the CDR3, the DNA is TGTGCCAGCAGTGCGGACAGGGGGCAGGGTGGCTACACCTTC. Translation gives CASSADRGQGGYTF. The chain couples TRBV2 to TRBJ1-2, with 11 bases matching TRBD1. The length of the CDR3 is 14 residues. Germline loops: CDR1 SNHLY, CDR2 FYNNEI. The V segment lost 4 bases and the J segment 7 bases; nucleotides outside the gene matches: 5.

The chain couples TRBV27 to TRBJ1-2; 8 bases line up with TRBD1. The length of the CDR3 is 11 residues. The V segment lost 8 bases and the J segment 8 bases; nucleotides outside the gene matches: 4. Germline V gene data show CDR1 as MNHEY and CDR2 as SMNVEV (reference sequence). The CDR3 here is CASRQGNGYTF. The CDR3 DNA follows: TGTGCCAGCCGACAGGGGAACGGCTACACCTTC.

In nucleotides, the CDR3 is TGTGCCAGCAGTCGGGTCGGTGGCAATCAGCCCCAGCATTTT. Amino acids: CASSRVGGNQPQHF. This chain joins TRBV27 and TRBJ1-5; D gene ambiguous. Trimming left V 5 bases short and J 2 bases short, with 10 bases between. The CDR3 runs to 14 residues. Germline V gene sequence: CDR1 MNHEY, CDR2 SMNVEV (reference sequence).

The CDR3 is CAWSVTGDTQYF. The CDR3, as DNA: TGTGCCTGGAGTGTAACCGGAGATACGCAGTATTTT. J is TRBJ2-3 and V is TRBV30; D gene unclear. CDR3 length equals 12 residues. Trimming took off 0 bases at V and 5 bases at J, with 6 bases between the two ends. Per germline, CDR1 GTSNPN and CDR2 SVGIG (reference sequence).

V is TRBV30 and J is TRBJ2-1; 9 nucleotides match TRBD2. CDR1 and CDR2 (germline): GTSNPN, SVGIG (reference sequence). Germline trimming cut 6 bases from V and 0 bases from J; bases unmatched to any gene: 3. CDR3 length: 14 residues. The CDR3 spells CACHSGSSYNEQFF. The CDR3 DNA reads TGTGCCTGCCATAGCGGGAGCTCCTACAATGAGCAGTTCTTC. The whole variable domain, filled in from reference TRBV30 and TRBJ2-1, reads SQTIHQWPATLVQPVGSPLSLECTVEGTSNPNLYWYRQAAGRGLQLLFYSVGIGQISSEVPQNLSASRPQDRQFILSSKKLLLSDSGFYLCACHSGSSYNEQFFGPGTRLTVL.

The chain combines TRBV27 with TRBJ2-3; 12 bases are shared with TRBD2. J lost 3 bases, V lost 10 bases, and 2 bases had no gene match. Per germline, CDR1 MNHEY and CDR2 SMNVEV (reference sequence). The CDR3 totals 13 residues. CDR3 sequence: CATLAGGTDTQYF. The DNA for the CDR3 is TGTGCCACGCTAGCGGGAGGGACAGATACGCAGTATTTT.

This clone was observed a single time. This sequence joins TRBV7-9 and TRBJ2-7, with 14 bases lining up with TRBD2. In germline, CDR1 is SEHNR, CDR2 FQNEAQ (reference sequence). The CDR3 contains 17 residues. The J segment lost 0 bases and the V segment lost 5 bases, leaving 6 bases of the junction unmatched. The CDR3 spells CASSQGLAGEGSYEQYF. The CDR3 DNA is TGTGCCAGCAGCCAGGGACTAGCGGGAGAGGGCTCCTACGAGCAGTACTTC. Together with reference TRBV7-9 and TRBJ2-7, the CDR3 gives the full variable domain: DTGVSQNPRHKITKRGQNVTFRCDPISEHNRLYWYRQTLGQGPEFLTYFQNEAQLEKSRLLSDRFSAERPKGSFSTLEIQRTEQGDSAMYLCASSQGLAGEGSYEQYFGPGTRLTVT.

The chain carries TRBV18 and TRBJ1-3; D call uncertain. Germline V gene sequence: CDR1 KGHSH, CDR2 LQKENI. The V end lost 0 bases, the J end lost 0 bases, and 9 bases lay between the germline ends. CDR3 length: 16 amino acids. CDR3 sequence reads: CASSPPATFSGNTIYF. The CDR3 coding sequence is TGTGCCAGCTCACCACCGGCCACCTTCTCTGGAAACACCATATATTTT. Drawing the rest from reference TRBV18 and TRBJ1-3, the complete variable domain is NAGVMQNPRHLVRRRGQEARLRCSPMKGHSHVYWYRQLPEEGLKFMVYLQKENIIDESGMPKERFSAEFPKEGPSILRIQQVVRGDSAAYFCASSPPATFSGNTIYFGEGSWLTVV.